This T cell receptor beta chain stems from a study of control samples from healthy donors and cancer patients. The V gene lost 5 bases and the J gene lost 9 bases, with 5 bases spanning the gap. The CDR3 loop spans 11 amino acids. Germline assignment: CDR1 LNHDA and CDR2 SQIVND (reference sequence). Profiling relied on immunoSEQ multiplex PCR, and the TCRdb table lists in-frame clones only, not all of them. Recorded for this sample: some 190,000 clones. The source material was blood. This sequence was found in a woman between 25 and 40 years old in good health. J is TRBJ1-6 and V is TRBV19; no clear D. The CDR3 is CASSFRSPLHF. The CDR3 DNA reads as TGTGCCAGTAGTTTCCGTTCACCCCTCCACTTT.